Listed below are T cell receptor beta chains from one sample, sequenced in a study of blood T cell repertoires in COVID-19. Generated by immunoSEQ multiplex PCR, the TCRdb table keeps only in-frame clones and is missing some. Of some 450,000 clones listed, about 90% are singletons. The sequenced sample was peripheral blood. The receptors shown here come from a man younger than 30 with COVID-19, enrolled during active disease. Each CDR3 is given with its conserved first and last residue. A D gene is named only where the DNA matches it firmly. A clone size is listed for some rows: how often the clone was seen (once, few, many), or a class if it is expanded.

J: TRBJ1-1
D: -
size: -
V: TRBV5-1
DNA: TGCGCCAGCAGCTTGGGCAGGGTGAGCACTGAAGCTTTCTTT
CDR3: CASSLGRVSTEAFF

J: TRBJ2-7
D: TRBD2
size: -
V: TRBV7-8
DNA: TGTGCCAGCAGCCCCCCTGGGACTAAAGGGTCCAACGAGCAGTACTTC
CDR3: CASSPPGTKGSNEQYF

J: TRBJ2-3
D: TRBD2
size: -
V: TRBV6-2/TRBV6-3
DNA: TGTGCCAGCAGTTACGGGACTAGCGGGGGGGGCCGAGGGGATACGCAGTATTTT
CDR3: CASSYGTSGGGRGDTQYF

J: TRBJ1-1
D: TRBD1
size: -
V: TRBV7-9
DNA: TGTGCCAGCAGCTTGGACAGGTTTTATGGTGAAGCTTTCTTT
CDR3: CASSLDRFYGEAFF

J: TRBJ1-1
D: TRBD1
size: -
V: TRBV29-1
DNA: TGCAGCGTTGGGGACAGGAGTTTGAGCACTGAAGCTTTCTTT
CDR3: CSVGDRSLSTEAFF

J: TRBJ2-3
D: -
size: once
V: TRBV5-1
DNA: TGCGCCAGCGGGCCGGGCAGGGGAGGCACAGATACGCAGTATTTT
CDR3: CASGPGRGGTDTQYF

J: TRBJ1-4
D: -
size: -
V: TRBV19
DNA: TGTGCCAGCTCCCCAAGGGCAGGGATGTTAACTAATGAAAAACTGTTTTTT
CDR3: CASSPRAGMLTNEKLFF

J: TRBJ2-6
D: TRBD1
size: -
V: TRBV15
DNA: TGTGCCACCAGCACCACAGGGGGCCTCTCTGGGGCCAACGTCCTGACTTTC
CDR3: CATSTTGGLSGANVLTF

J: TRBJ2-3
D: TRBD2
size: -
V: TRBV2
DNA: TGTGCCAGTTGTAGCGGGAGGGCCAGCACAGATACGCAGTATTTT
CDR3: CASCSGRASTDTQYF

J: TRBJ2-7
D: -
size: -
V: TRBV18
DNA: TGTGCCAGCTCACTAGAAAGGGGGGGCACAGGGGGCTCCTACGAGCAGTACTTC
CDR3: CASSLERGGTGGSYEQYF

J: TRBJ2-3
D: -
size: -
V: TRBV19
DNA: TGTGCCAGTAGTATTGACCAGGGCACAGATACGCAGTATTTT
CDR3: CASSIDQGTDTQYF

J: TRBJ2-7
D: TRBD2
size: -
V: TRBV28
DNA: TGTGCCAGCAACGGCGGGAGGGCGTACGAGCAGTACTTC
CDR3: CASNGGRAYEQYF

J: TRBJ1-3
D: -
size: -
V: TRBV7-9
DNA: TGTGCCAGCAGCCCCACGCGGGGGGATATCGCTGGAAACACCATATATTTT
CDR3: CASSPTRGDIAGNTIYF

J: TRBJ1-2
D: -
size: -
V: TRBV20-1
DNA: TGCAGTGCAAGTCCCGTTGACAGCGATAATGGCTACACCTTC
CDR3: CSASPVDSDNGYTF

J: TRBJ2-7
D: TRBD2
size: -
V: TRBV3-1/TRBV3-2
DNA: TGTGCCAGCAGCCAAGAGTGGGGATTCGGCGGGGGGGCCGGTGAGCAGTACTTC
CDR3: CASSQEWGFGGGAGEQYF

J: TRBJ1-2
D: -
size: once
V: TRBV12-3/TRBV12-4
DNA: TGTGCCAGCAGTTTCCCCCAGGCCTATGGCTACACCTTC
CDR3: CASSFPQAYGYTF

J: TRBJ2-3
D: -
size: few
V: TRBV11-3
DNA: TGTGCCAGCAGCTTCTCCACAGATACGCAGTATTTT
CDR3: CASSFSTDTQYF

J: TRBJ2-2
D: -
size: -
V: TRBV3-1/TRBV3-2
DNA: TGTGCCAGCAGCCTGACCTCGACTTGGCACACCGGGGAGCTGTTTTTT
CDR3: CASSLTSTWHTGELFF

J: TRBJ1-5
D: -
size: -
V: TRBV6-1
DNA: TGTGCCAGCAGTGAAGGAGCTGGGAGCCCTTGGCCCCAGCATTTT
CDR3: CASSEGAGSPWPQHF

J: TRBJ2-2
D: -
size: -
V: TRBV3-1/TRBV3-2
DNA: TGTGCCAGCAGCCCCTTTAGTGGTAGCGGAGGGACCGGGGAGCTGTTTTTT
CDR3: CASSPFSGSGGTGELFF

J: TRBJ1-1
D: -
size: -
V: TRBV13
DNA: TGTGCCAGCAGCCGATCGACAGGAGTGGGAACTGAAGCTTTCTTT
CDR3: CASSRSTGVGTEAFF

J: TRBJ1-2
D: -
size: -
V: TRBV7-9
DNA: TGTGCCAGCAGCCCCGGTTCGGTGTCTTACACCTTC
CDR3: CASSPGSVSYTF

J: TRBJ2-7
D: TRBD2
size: -
V: TRBV14
DNA: TGTGCCAGCAGCCAAGGGGGAAGCGGGAGACAGAACGAGCAGTACTTC
CDR3: CASSQGGSGRQNEQYF

J: TRBJ2-7
D: TRBD1
size: -
V: TRBV18
DNA: TGTGCCAGCTCACATGGGACAGGGGCTAACTACGAGCAGTACTTC
CDR3: CASSHGTGANYEQYF

J: TRBJ2-2
D: -
size: -
V: TRBV4-1
DNA: TGCGCCAGCAGCCACCGCCTGGGGCTTACGGAGCTGTTTTTT
CDR3: CASSHRLGLTELFF

J: TRBJ2-1
D: TRBD2
size: once
V: TRBV18
DNA: TGTGCCAGCTCACCGTCAGCGGGAGGCCACAGTGAGCAGTTCTTC
CDR3: CASSPSAGGHSEQFF

J: TRBJ2-6
D: -
size: -
V: TRBV11-2
DNA: TGTGCCAGCAGGCACATCAGAACGGGGGATCTCTCTGGGGCCAACGTCCTGACTTTC
CDR3: CASRHIRTGDLSGANVLTF

J: TRBJ1-4
D: TRBD1
size: -
V: TRBV28
DNA: TGTGCCAGCAGTCTGAACAGGGGGGGTGAAAAACTGTTTTTT
CDR3: CASSLNRGGEKLFF

J: TRBJ2-3
D: TRBD2
size: -
V: TRBV9
DNA: TGTGCCAGCAGCGTACTAGCGGGATCAAGAATGGATACGCAGTATTTT
CDR3: CASSVLAGSRMDTQYF

J: TRBJ1-3
D: -
size: once
V: TRBV6-1
DNA: TGTGCCAGCAGTGAAGGGGGCGTGAGAGGAAACACCATATATTTT
CDR3: CASSEGGVRGNTIYF

J: TRBJ1-2
D: TRBD1
size: -
V: TRBV19
DNA: TGTGCCAGTAGTGCCCCGGGACAGGGGAACTATGGCTACACCTTC
CDR3: CASSAPGQGNYGYTF

J: TRBJ2-2
D: TRBD2
size: -
V: TRBV19
DNA: TGTGCCAGTATTGAGGCTAGCGGGAGGGCCCTCGGCGGGGAGCTGTTTTTT
CDR3: CASIEASGRALGGELFF

J: TRBJ1-3
D: TRBD1
size: -
V: TRBV19
DNA: TGTGCCAGTAAGTGGGGACAGGACCTGGAACGCTCTGGAAACACCATATATTTT
CDR3: CASKWGQDLERSGNTIYF

J: TRBJ2-1
D: TRBD2
size: -
V: TRBV9
DNA: TGTGCCAGCAGCGTACTAGCGGGAGTCATAAACAATGAGCAGTTCTTC
CDR3: CASSVLAGVINNEQFF

J: TRBJ2-5
D: -
size: -
V: TRBV9
DNA: TGTGCCAGCAGCGTAGATGTGGGGCCTCGGGGGGAGACCCAGTACTTC
CDR3: CASSVDVGPRGETQYF

J: TRBJ2-5
D: TRBD1
size: -
V: TRBV28
DNA: TGTGCCAGCAGTTGGGACAGGGGGCGCGGGGAGACCCAGTACTTC
CDR3: CASSWDRGRGETQYF

J: TRBJ1-6
D: TRBD1
size: -
V: TRBV18
DNA: TGTGCCAGCTCCCGGGGGACAGGGAATTCACCCCTCCACTTT
CDR3: CASSRGTGNSPLHF

J: TRBJ2-7
D: -
size: -
V: TRBV27
DNA: TGTGCCAGCAGTTTATCTGGGGCAGAGCAGTACTTC
CDR3: CASSLSGAEQYF

J: TRBJ2-4
D: -
size: -
V: TRBV6-5
DNA: TGTGCCAGCCTCAGGGCAGGGGAAAACATTCAGTACTTC
CDR3: CASLRAGENIQYF